The next 16 T cell receptor beta chains were all read from a single sample in a study of blood T cell repertoires in COVID-19. Measured with immunoSEQ multiplex PCR; TCRdb has only the in-frame clones, and not every one. The repertoire has approximately 100,000 clones, 65% to 90% of them found once; the top ten carry less than 3.5%. Material for sequencing was PBMCs or T cells enriched from blood (not recorded which). The receptors here all came from a woman aged 50 to 60 who had recovered from COVID-19.

The chain combines TRBV19 with TRBJ2-5, with D possibly being TRBD2 (5 bases). Germline lookup yields CDR1 LNHDA and CDR2 SQIVND (reference sequence). This CDR3 is 17 amino acids long. V dropped 5 bases and J dropped 5 bases, with 24 bases sitting between them. The CDR3: CASSAGYRAGGGETQYF. CDR3 coding DNA: TGTGCCAGTAGTGCGGGCTACCGCGCCGGCGGTGGGGAGACCCAGTACTTC.

The V gene is TRBV27, the J gene TRBJ2-3; 9 nucleotides align to TRBD2. There are 18 residues in the CDR3. Germline CDR1 and CDR2: MNHEY and SMNVEV (reference sequence). The J segment lost 5 bases and the V segment lost 0 bases, leaving 12 bases of the junction unmatched. The CDR3 bases are TGTGCCAGCAGTTTATCCCACCCAGGCGGGAGGGCCGGAGATACGCAGTATTTT. Amino acid sequence: CASSLSHPGGRAGDTQYF.

V gene TRBV6-5 combines with J gene TRBJ1-2; 10 nucleotides align to TRBD1. The CDR3 is 14 residues long. Germline trimming cut 7 bases from V and 2 bases from J; bases unmatched to any gene: 4. Germline CDR1 reads MNHEY; CDR2 reads SVGAGI. CDR3 amino acids: CASTPGQGNYGYTF. The CDR3 nucleotides read TGTGCCAGCACCCCGGGACAGGGGAACTATGGCTACACCTTC.

The V gene is TRBV9, the J gene TRBJ1-2; 7 bases map to TRBD1. With V trimmed by 3 bases and J by 5 bases, 7 bases remained unmatched. The CDR3 has 14 residues. Germline-derived CDR1 and CDR2 are SGDLS and YYNGEE. Here the CDR3 DNA reads TGTGCCAGCAGCGCCTCCGGGACAGATTATGGCTACACCTTC. Amino acid sequence: CASSASGTDYGYTF.

V is TRBV7-9 and J is TRBJ2-5, with a possible D match to TRBD1 (5 bases). The CDR3 loop spans 14 amino acids. Germline CDR1 and CDR2: SEHNR and FQNEAQ (reference sequence). Between the trimmed V and J ends, which lost 4 bases and 1 base, there was a span of 10 bases. The CDR3 sequence is CASSSSGFQETQYF. For the CDR3, the DNA is TGTGCCAGCAGCTCCTCAGGGTTCCAAGAGACCCAGTACTTC.

This chain uses TRBV5-4 with TRBJ1-6; 7 bases map to TRBD1. CDR3 size: 15 residues. The junction had 9 bases not matched to a gene; V was cut back by 4 bases and J by 8 bases. Germline V gene lookup returns CDR1 SGHNT and CDR2 YYREEE (reference sequence). CDR3 protein: CASSLRDRMDSPLHF. CDR3 DNA sequence: TGTGCCAGCAGCCTCCGGGACAGAATGGATTCACCCCTCCACTTT.

The V and J genes are TRBV19 and TRBJ1-5; D not resolved. The germline CDR1 and CDR2 sequences are LNHDA and SQIVND (reference sequence). Trimming cost V 6 bases and J 7 bases, with 10 bases left between them. This CDR3 region has 12 residues. CDR3 protein: CASRGGFQPQHF. The CDR3 bases are TGTGCCAGTAGGGGAGGGTTCCAGCCCCAGCATTTT. Supplemented by reference TRBV19 and TRBJ1-5, the full variable domain reads DGGITQSPKYLFRKEGQNVTLSCEQNLNHDAMYWYRQDPGQGLRLIYYSQIVNDFQKGDIAEGYSVSREKKESFPLTVTSAQKNPTAFYLCASRGGFQPQHFGDGTRLSIL.

The rearrangement joins TRBV3-1 (or the pseudogene TRBV3-2) to TRBJ2-5; D is perhaps TRBD1 (6 bases). V lost 8 bases, J lost 9 bases, and 16 bases lay in between. Germline assignment: CDR1 LGHDT and CDR2 YNNKEL (reference sequence). CDR3 size: 12 residues. The CDR3 region has the DNA TGTGCCAGCTACAAAGGGGCAGGGGCCCAGTACTTC. It codes for CASYKGAGAQYF.

This clone was observed a single time. At one boundary the junction diverges from the germline segment, which might be a read error. J is TRBJ1-1 and V is TRBV5-4, with D tentatively TRBD1 (6 bases). The CDR3 is 14 amino acids. Germline loops: CDR1 SGHNT, CDR2 YYREEE (reference sequence). For the CDR3, the DNA is TGTGCGAGCAGCTACGGGGGGCGCTACACTGAAGCTTTCTTT. The encoded protein is CASSYGGRYTEAFF.

This clone was seen only once. The V and J genes are TRBV28 and TRBJ2-7, with D tentatively TRBD1 (5 bases). The CDR3 length is 19 residues. Trimming took 6 bases from V and 3 from J, leaving 30 bases between them. CDR1 and CDR2 from the germline V gene are MDHEN and SYDVKM. This chain's CDR3 is CASRGSGSRSPTFLYEQYF. Written as DNA, the CDR3 is TGTGCCAGCAGGGGATCAGGGTCCCGCTCCCCAACCTTCCTCTACGAGCAGTACTTC.

J is TRBJ1-6 and V is TRBV11-3, with 9 bases that match TRBD1. Germline V gene lookup returns CDR1 SGHNT and CDR2 YENEEA. The CDR3 covers 14 residues. The trim removed 5 bases at V and 8 bases at J, leaving 4 bases unmatched. The CDR3 DNA follows: TGTGCCAGCAGCGACGGGACAGGGTATTCACCCCTCCACTTT. Encoded protein: CASSDGTGYSPLHF.

This rearrangement joins TRBV9 to TRBJ2-3; tentative D call: TRBD2 (6 bases). V lost 1 base, J lost 0 bases, and 12 bases lay in between. Germline CDR1 is SGDLS and CDR2 is YYNGEE. The CDR3 sequence is 16 residues long. The CDR3 coding sequence is TGTGCCAGCAGCGTATACCCGGGACTGAGCACAGATACGCAGTATTTT. Translation gives CASSVYPGLSTDTQYF.

This clone showed up just a few times. This chain connects TRBV9 to TRBJ2-3; TRBD1 agrees at 7 bases. The CDR3 has 13 amino acids. V was clipped by 0 bases and J by 11 bases; unmatched bases: 6. The V gene's germline CDR1 is SGDLS and CDR2 YYNGEE. CDR3 coding DNA: TGTGCCAGCAGCGTAGCAGGGGGTGTATTGCAGTATTTT. Its protein product is CASSVAGGVLQYF.

The chain joins TRBV7-6 to TRBJ1-4; D not certain. The V gene lost 8 bases and the J gene lost 0 bases, with 7 bases spanning the gap. This CDR3 comprises 13 residues. Per the germline V gene, CDR1 is SGHVS and CDR2 is FNYEAQ. This CDR3 is CASRGTTNEKLFF. CDR3 DNA: TGTGCCAGCCGCGGCACAACTAATGAAAAACTGTTTTTT.

This chain connects TRBV6-5 to TRBJ2-7, with 10 bases identical to TRBD1. Per the germline V gene, CDR1 is MNHEY and CDR2 is SVGAGI. This CDR3 is 14 amino acids long. V lost 7 bases, J lost 4 bases, and 7 bases stayed unmatched. The CDR3 DNA sequence: TGTGCCAGCAACCGGGACAGGGGTGGGTACGAGCAGTACTTC. Translated: CASNRDRGGYEQYF.

J is TRBJ1-1 and V is TRBV7-9; 7 bases map to TRBD1. Germline lookup yields CDR1 SEHNR and CDR2 FQNEAQ (reference sequence). J lost 1 base, V lost 4 bases, and 15 bases had no gene match. The CDR3 covers 18 residues. The CDR3 coding sequence is TGTGCCAGCAGCTCGAGGGGGCGCGGGTCCTTTGAGAACACTGAAGCTTTCTTT. Amino acid sequence: CASSSRGRGSFENTEAFF.